The 18 T cell receptor beta chains listed next were all sequenced from one sample in a study of identical twins. TCRdb redid the calling of the 5' RACE reads with MiXCR, one entry per CDR3 protein. In the table there are about 530,000 distinct CDR3 sequences, about 20% of which are singletons. Another study also made use of these data, one on yellow fever vaccine responses in identical twins.

Sequences were obtained from CD4+ T cells sorted from blood. The receptors were gathered from a woman aged 18-29 years in good health.

This clonotype occurred a few times. The V and J genes are TRBV7-8 and TRBJ1-5; no firm D call. There are 16 residues in the CDR3. V lost 0 bases and J lost 5, with 14 bases in between. Germline-derived CDR1 and CDR2 are SGHVS and FQNEAQ. CDR3 nucleotide sequence: TGTGCCAGCAGCTTAGCGCCGGGCCGCGTGTATCAGCCCCAGCATTTT. Translation gives CASSLAPGRVYQPQHF.

This sequence joins TRBV3-1 and TRBJ2-1, with a tentative D call TRBD1 (6 bases). Germline CDR1 is LGHDT and CDR2 is YNNKEL (reference sequence). This CDR3 is 15 amino acids long. Trimming stripped 1 base from V and 6 bases from J, with 13 bases between. The CDR3 is CASSQVISRGNEQFF. The CDR3 DNA reads TGTGCCAGCAGCCAAGTTATATCCAGGGGCAATGAGCAGTTCTTC.

This clonotype was seen only a few times. V gene TRBV9 combines with J gene TRBJ2-7; 11 bases are a match to TRBD1. Losses at the gene ends were 0 bases for V and 6 bases for J; bases not matched to a gene: 2. Germline V gene data show CDR1 as SGDLS and CDR2 as YYNGEE. This CDR3 comprises 14 residues. This CDR3 reads CASSVVGTGGEQYF. The CDR3 DNA is TGTGCCAGCAGCGTAGTCGGGACAGGGGGCGAGCAGTACTTC. Supplemented by reference TRBV9 and TRBJ2-7, the full variable domain reads DSGVTQTPKHLITATGQRVTLRCSPRSGDLSVYWYQQSLDQGLQFLIQYYNGEERAKGNILERFSAQQFPDLHSELNLSSLELGDSALYFCASSVVGTGGEQYFGPGTRLTVT.

This clonotype was seen many times. The genes are TRBV24-1 and TRBJ2-1; D unclear. Trimming left V 2 bases short and J 5 bases short, with 0 bases between. Per the germline V gene, CDR1 is KGHDR and CDR2 is SFDVKD. The CDR3 consists of 11 residues. The CDR3 loop is CATSDYNEQFF. CDR3 sequence (DNA): TGTGCCACCAGTGATTACAATGAGCAGTTCTTC.

V usage is TRBV7-8 and J usage is TRBJ2-1; 9 bases are a match to TRBD1. The germline V gene encodes CDR1 SGHVS and CDR2 FQNEAQ. The CDR3 length is 15 residues. With 5 bases clipped from V and 3 bases from J, the junction kept 5 bases outside the gene matches. The CDR3 sequence is CASSAGTGYYNEQFF. CDR3 nucleotides: TGTGCCAGCAGCGCCGGGACAGGGTACTACAATGAGCAGTTCTTC. Looking up the rest from reference TRBV7-8 and TRBJ2-1 gives the full variable domain: GAGVSQSPRYKVAKRGQDVALRCDPISGHVSLFWYQQALGQGPEFLTYFQNEAQLDKSGLPSDRFFAERPEGSVSTLKIQRTQQEDSAVYLCASSAGTGYYNEQFFGPGTRLTVL.

The chain employs TRBV27 and TRBJ2-6; D is undetermined. Trimming removed 3 bases from V and 3 bases from J, with 12 bases in between. CDR1 and CDR2 (germline): MNHEY, SMNVEV (reference sequence). The CDR3 loop spans 16 amino acids. The CDR3 DNA sequence: TGTGCCAGCAGTTTTAACAAATTAAATGGGGCCAACGTCCTGACTTTC. As protein: CASSFNKLNGANVLTF.

This clonotype was seen repeatedly, ten times or more. J is TRBJ1-1 and V is TRBV12-3 or TRBV12-4; D is ambiguous. With 4 bases removed from V and 6 bases from J, the gap between germline ends came to 12 bases. This CDR3 spans 13 amino acids. The CDR3 is CASSSRETSEAFF. The CDR3 DNA is TGTGCCAGCAGTTCTAGGGAGACTTCTGAAGCTTTCTTT.

This clonotype was detected only a few times. The rearrangement uses TRBV27 and TRBJ2-3; TRBD1 aligns across 9 bases. V shed 2 bases and J 1 base; nucleotides not matched to a gene: 7. The CDR3 is made up of 17 amino acids. The germline gives CDR1 MNHEY, CDR2 SMNVEV (reference sequence). The CDR3 sequence is CASSLNVWTGGTDTQYF. The DNA of the CDR3 is TGTGCCAGCAGTTTAAATGTCTGGACAGGGGGCACAGATACGCAGTATTTT.

The chain combines TRBV29-1 with TRBJ2-1; 8 bases agree with TRBD2. This CDR3 contains 14 residues. CDR1 SQVTM and CDR2 ANQGSEA come from the germline V gene. With 4 bases clipped from V and 8 bases from J, the junction kept 10 bases outside the gene matches. The CDR3 nucleotides are TGCAGCGTTGGCGGGACTAGTACGTTTTATGAGCAGTTCTTC. Residues: CSVGGTSTFYEQFF.

This clonotype was seen only a few times. This chain connects TRBV19 to TRBJ2-7; TRBD2 is a possible D gene (5 bases). This CDR3 has 16 amino acids. Germline CDR1 LNHDA, CDR2 SQIVND (reference sequence). V was pared by 0 bases and J by 0 bases, with 12 bases between. This chain's CDR3 is CASSIDPSGSSYEQYF. CDR3 bases: TGTGCCAGTAGTATAGATCCTTCGGGGAGCTCCTACGAGCAGTACTTC.

The J gene is TRBJ2-2, the V gene TRBV9; 7 bases agree with TRBD2. The V gene's germline CDR1 is SGDLS and CDR2 YYNGEE. With 0 bases clipped from V and 1 base from J, the junction kept 3 bases outside the gene matches. The CDR3 contains 16 residues. DNA of the CDR3: TGTGCCAGCAGCGTAGCGCTAGCGGTGAACACCGGGGAGCTGTTTTTT. Protein sequence: CASSVALAVNTGELFF.

As concerns this clonotype: At one of its ends the junction is not consistent with the germline gene, which may arise from a read error. This sequence joins TRBV20-1 and TRBJ2-1; TRBD2 matches at 9 bases. CDR3 size: 15 residues. Germline lookup yields CDR1 DFQATT and CDR2 SNEGSKA (reference sequence). DNA of the CDR3: TGCAGTGCCAGAGGAGCGACTAGCGGACACAATGAGCAGTTCTTC. This gives the protein CSARGATSGHNEQFF.

This clonotype was observed a few times. The gene calls are TRBV28 and TRBJ2-7; D is unclear. Germline CDR1 is MDHEN and CDR2 is SYDVKM. This CDR3 contains 12 residues. Trimming stripped 5 bases from V and 4 bases from J, with 9 bases between. For the CDR3, the DNA is TGTGCCAGCAGTAACAGTGCATACGAGCAGTACGTC. This gives the protein CASSNSAYEQYV.

The chain has TRBV20-1 and TRBJ2-1, with a tentative D call TRBD2 (5 bases). CDR1 and CDR2 (germline): DFQATT, SNEGSKA (reference sequence). Trimming shortened V by 0 bases and J by 1 base, and 10 bases separated the two germline ends. The CDR3 has 15 amino acids. CDR3 in amino acids: CSARDPSGSYNEQFF. The CDR3 nucleotides are TGCAGTGCTAGAGATCCAAGCGGTTCCTACAATGAGCAGTTCTTC.

A few counts support this clonotype. The chain recombines TRBV6-5 with TRBJ2-1; TRBD2 agrees at 10 bases. The CDR3 loop spans 15 amino acids. Per the germline V gene, CDR1 is MNHEY and CDR2 is SVGAGI. V lost 4 bases to trimming and J lost 3 bases; unmatched junction nucleotides: 3. CDR3 loop: CASSWGLASYNEQFF. The CDR3 region has the DNA TGTGCCAGCAGTTGGGGACTAGCGAGCTACAATGAGCAGTTCTTC.

V is TRBV12-3 or TRBV12-4 and J is TRBJ2-7; D is uncertain. V shed 5 bases and J shed 3 bases, with 14 bases lying between them. The CDR3 has 14 amino acids. The CDR3 DNA reads TGTGCCAGCAGTCTCGACTCTTTGGTCTACGAGCAGTACTTC. Its protein product is CASSLDSLVYEQYF.

This chain joins TRBV6-6 and TRBJ2-7, with D maybe TRBD2 (5 bases). Trimming stripped 3 bases from V and 2 bases from J, with 8 bases between. The CDR3 totals 13 residues. Germline-derived CDR1 and CDR2 are MNHNY and SVGAGI (reference sequence). Here the CDR3 DNA reads TGTGCCAGCAGTTATGGGAGACCCTACGAGCAGTACGTC. Protein: CASSYGRPYEQYV.

This clonotype was observed a handful of times. This chain connects TRBV28 to TRBJ2-7; TRBD2 might be the D (6 bases). Looked up from germline, CDR1 is MDHEN and CDR2 is SYDVKM. Trimming took 6 bases from V and 2 from J, leaving 14 bases between them. This CDR3 contains 14 residues. CDR3 DNA sequence: TGTGCCAGCAGCTTACCGCCGGGAGCCTACGAGCAGTACTTC. It specifies CASSLPPGAYEQYF.